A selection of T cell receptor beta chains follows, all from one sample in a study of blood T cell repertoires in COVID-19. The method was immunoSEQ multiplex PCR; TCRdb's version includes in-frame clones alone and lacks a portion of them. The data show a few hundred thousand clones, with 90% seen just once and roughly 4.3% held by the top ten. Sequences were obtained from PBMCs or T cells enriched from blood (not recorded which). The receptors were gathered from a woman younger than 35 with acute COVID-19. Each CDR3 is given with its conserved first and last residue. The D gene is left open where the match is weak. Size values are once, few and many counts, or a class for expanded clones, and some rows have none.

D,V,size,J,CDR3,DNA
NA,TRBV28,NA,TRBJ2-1,CASSFRGTRTFNEQFF,TGTGCCAGCAGTTTCCGCGGGACTCGAACTTTCAATGAGCAGTTCTTC
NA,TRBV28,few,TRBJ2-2,CASSEYVRDTGELFF,TGTGCCAGCTCGGAGTACGTCCGGGACACCGGGGAGCTGTTTTTT
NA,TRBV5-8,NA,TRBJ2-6,CASSLAAGPGANVLTF,TGTGCCAGCAGCTTGGCCGCAGGGCCTGGGGCCAACGTCCTGACTTTC
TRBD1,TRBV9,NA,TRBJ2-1,CASSARNDRGLYNEQFF,TGTGCCAGCAGCGCCCGAAACGATAGGGGGCTCTACAATGAGCAGTTCTTC
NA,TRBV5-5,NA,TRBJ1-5,CASSLLAGTYQPQHF,TGTGCCAGCAGCTTGTTAGCTGGAACTTATCAGCCCCAGCATTTT
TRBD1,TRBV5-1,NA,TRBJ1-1,CASMTGSMNTEAFF,TGCGCCAGCATGACAGGGAGCATGAACACTGAAGCTTTCTTT
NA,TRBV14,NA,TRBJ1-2,CASSQVQTPSNYGYTF,TGTGCCAGCAGCCAAGTCCAGACACCCTCTAACTATGGCTACACCTTC
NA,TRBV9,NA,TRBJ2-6,CASKLSGANVLTF,TGTGCCAGCAAGCTTTCTGGGGCCAACGTCCTGACTTTC
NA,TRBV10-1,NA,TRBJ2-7,CASSETRGSTYEQYF,TGCGCCAGCAGTGAGACAAGAGGCTCGACGTACGAGCAGTACTTC
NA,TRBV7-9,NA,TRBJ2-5,CASSLWLRGPGETQYF,TGTGCCAGCAGCTTATGGCTCAGAGGGCCAGGAGAGACCCAGTACTTC
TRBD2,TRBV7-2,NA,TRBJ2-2,CASSSREGGELFF,TGTGCCAGCAGCTCCAGGGAGGGCGGGGAGCTGTTTTTT
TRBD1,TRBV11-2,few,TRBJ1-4,CASSLDRNRGVNEKLFF,TGTGCCAGCAGCTTAGACCGGAACAGGGGCGTAAATGAAAAACTGTTTTTT
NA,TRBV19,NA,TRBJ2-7,CASVNPRDGNYEQYF,TGTGCCAGTGTTAATCCGCGGGACGGTAACTACGAGCAGTACTTC
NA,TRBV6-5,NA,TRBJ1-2,CASSYGEGTYGYTF,TGTGCCAGCAGTTACGGGGAGGGGACCTATGGCTACACCTTC
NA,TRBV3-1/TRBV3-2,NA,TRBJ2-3,CASSQDGSITDTQYF,TGTGCCAGCAGCCAAGACGGGAGTATCACAGATACGCAGTATTTT
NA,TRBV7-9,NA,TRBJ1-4,CASSPDGVREKLFF,TGTGCCAGCAGCCCCGACGGGGTACGGGAAAAACTGTTTTTT
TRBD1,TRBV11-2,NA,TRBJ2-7,CASSLTGQNNYEQYF,TGTGCCAGCAGCTTAACGGGACAGAACAACTACGAGCAGTACTTC
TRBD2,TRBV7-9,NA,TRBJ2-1,CASSLGSGSYNEQFF,TGTGCCAGCAGCTTAGGTAGCGGGAGCTACAATGAGCAGTTCTTC
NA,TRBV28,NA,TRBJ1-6,CASSFLSGNGSPLHF,TGTGCCAGCAGTTTTCTGTCAGGGAACGGCTCACCCCTCCACTTT
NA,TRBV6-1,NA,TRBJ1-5,CASSEDWGEGQPQHF,TGTGCCAGCAGTGAGGATTGGGGAGAAGGCCAGCCCCAGCATTTT
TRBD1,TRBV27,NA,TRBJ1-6,CASSAQGAEYAGNSPLHF,TGTGCCAGCAGTGCACAGGGGGCTGAGTATGCGGGTAATTCACCCCTCCACTTT
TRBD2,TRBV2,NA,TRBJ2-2,CATGGPENTGELFF,TGTGCCACGGGGGGGCCGGAGAACACCGGGGAGCTGTTTTTT
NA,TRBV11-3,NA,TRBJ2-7,CASSPRESPYEQYF,TGTGCCAGCAGCCCCCGAGAATCCCCTTACGAGCAGTACTTC
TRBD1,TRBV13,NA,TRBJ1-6,CASSHGTGYNSPLHF,TGTGCCAGCAGCCATGGGACAGGATATAATTCACCCCTCCACTTT
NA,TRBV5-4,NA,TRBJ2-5,CASSDPIEGGAETQYF,TGTGCCAGCAGCGATCCAATCGAGGGGGGGGCAGAGACCCAGTACTTC
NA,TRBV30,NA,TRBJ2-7,CAWRQSYEQYF,TGTGCCTGGAGACAGTCCTACGAGCAGTACTTC
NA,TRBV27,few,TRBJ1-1,CASSLRGNTEAFF,TGTGCCAGCAGTTTACGGGGTAACACTGAAGCTTTCTTT
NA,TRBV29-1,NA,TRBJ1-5,CSVDAGPDQPQHF,TGCAGCGTTGACGCGGGGCCCGATCAGCCCCAGCATTTT
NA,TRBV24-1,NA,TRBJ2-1,CATSDVPDRINEQFF,TGTGCCACCAGTGATGTACCCGACAGGATCAATGAGCAGTTCTTC
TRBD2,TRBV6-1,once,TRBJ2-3,CASSEWTSAETDTQYF,TGTGCCAGCAGTGAATGGACTAGCGCGGAGACAGATACGCAGTATTTT
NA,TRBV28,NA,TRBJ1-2,CASTRGAGEYYGYTF,TGTGCCAGCACTAGGGGAGCAGGGGAGTACTATGGCTACACCTTC
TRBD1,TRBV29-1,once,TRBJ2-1,CSVDSLRDRRYNEQFF,TGCAGCGTTGATAGCCTCCGGGACAGGAGATACAATGAGCAGTTCTTC
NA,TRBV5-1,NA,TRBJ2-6,CASSFSGLSGANVLTF,TGCGCCAGCAGCTTTTCGGGTCTCTCTGGGGCCAACGTCCTGACTTTC
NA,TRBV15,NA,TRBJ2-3,CATSRDPRTDTQYF,TGTGCCACCAGCAGAGACCCGAGGACAGATACGCAGTATTTT
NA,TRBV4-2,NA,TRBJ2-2,CASSQEALAVNTGELFF,TGTGCCAGCAGCCAAGAGGCGCTAGCCGTGAACACCGGGGAGCTGTTTTTT
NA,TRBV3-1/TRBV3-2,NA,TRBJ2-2,CASSHNGGARTGELFF,TGTGCCAGCAGCCACAATGGCGGGGCCAGAACCGGGGAGCTGTTTTTT
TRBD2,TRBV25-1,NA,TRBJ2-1,CASSESGTSGRNEQFF,TGTGCCAGCAGTGAATCGGGGACTAGCGGGCGAAATGAGCAGTTCTTC
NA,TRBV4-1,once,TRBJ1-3,CASSQEVRFSGNTIYF,TGCGCCAGCAGCCAAGAGGTCAGGTTCTCTGGAAACACCATATATTTT
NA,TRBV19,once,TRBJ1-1,CASTHPGRYTEAFF,TGTGCCAGTACCCACCCGGGGAGGTACACTGAAGCTTTCTTT
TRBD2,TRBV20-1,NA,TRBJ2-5,CSASRDYAETQYF,TGCAGTGCTAGTAGGGACTATGCAGAGACCCAGTACTTC
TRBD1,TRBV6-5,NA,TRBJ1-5,CASSNRGDQPQHF,TGTGCCAGCAGTAACAGGGGGGATCAGCCCCAGCATTTT
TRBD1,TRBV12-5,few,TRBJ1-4,CASGPDRGSEKLFF,TGTGCTAGTGGGCCGGACAGGGGAAGTGAAAAACTGTTTTTT
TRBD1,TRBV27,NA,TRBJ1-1,CASSSGGRNTEAFF,TGTGCCAGCAGTTCAGGGGGCAGGAACACTGAAGCTTTCTTT
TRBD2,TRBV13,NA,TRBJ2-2,CASSPGGLGSGSLTGELFF,TGTGCCAGCAGCCCAGGAGGTTTAGGTAGCGGGAGCCTCACCGGGGAGCTGTTTTTT
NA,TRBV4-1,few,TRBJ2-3,CASSQEMLNTDTQYF,TGCGCCAGCAGCCAAGAAATGCTAAACACAGATACGCAGTATTTT
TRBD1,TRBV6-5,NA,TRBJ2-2,CASSLGTGATGELFF,TGTGCCAGCAGTCTGGGGACAGGGGCGACCGGGGAGCTGTTTTTT
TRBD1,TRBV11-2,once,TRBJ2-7,CASSQRTGPYEQYF,TGTGCCAGCAGCCAGAGGACAGGACCCTACGAGCAGTACTTC
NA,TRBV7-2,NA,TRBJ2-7,CASSFQDGAYEQYF,TGTGCCAGCAGCTTTCAGGACGGGGCCTACGAGCAGTACTTC
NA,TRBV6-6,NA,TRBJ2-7,CASSYEGLPSYEQYF,TGTGCCAGCAGTTACGAAGGACTACCTTCCTACGAGCAGTACTTC
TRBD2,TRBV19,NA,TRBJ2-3,CASTDRGLAASTDTQYF,TGTGCCAGTACCGATCGGGGACTAGCGGCTAGCACAGATACGCAGTATTTT
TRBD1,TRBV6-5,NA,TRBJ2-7,CASSYSGQLPYEQYF,TGTGCCAGCAGTTACTCGGGACAGCTACCCTACGAGCAGTACTTC
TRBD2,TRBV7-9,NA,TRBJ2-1,CASSLTLRLAGDPNEQFF,TGTGCCAGCAGCTTAACCCTGAGACTAGCGGGAGACCCAAATGAGCAGTTCTTC
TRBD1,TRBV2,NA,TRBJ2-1,CASSPGTETYNEQFF,TGTGCCAGCAGCCCCGGGACAGAAACCTACAATGAGCAGTTCTTC
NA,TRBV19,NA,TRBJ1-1,CARPTGIDTEAFF,TGTGCCAGGCCTACAGGGATCGACACTGAAGCTTTCTTT
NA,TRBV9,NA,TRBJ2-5,CASSAWTGYQETQYF,TGTGCCAGCAGCGCCTGGACGGGGTACCAAGAGACCCAGTACTTC
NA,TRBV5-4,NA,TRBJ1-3,CASSLPDLGGNTIYF,TGTGCCAGCAGCCTTCCTGACCTGGGCGGAAACACCATATATTTT
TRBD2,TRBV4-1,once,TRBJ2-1,CASSHGGRVEDNEQFF,TGCGCCAGCAGCCACGGCGGGAGGGTAGAAGACAATGAGCAGTTCTTC
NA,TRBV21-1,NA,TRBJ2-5,CASSNDRGQETQYF,TGTGCCAGCAGCAACGACAGAGGACAAGAGACCCAGTACTTC
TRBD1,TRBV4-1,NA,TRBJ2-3,CASSQDGTGGTDTQYF,TGCGCCAGCAGCCAAGACGGAACAGGGGGCACAGATACGCAGTATTTT